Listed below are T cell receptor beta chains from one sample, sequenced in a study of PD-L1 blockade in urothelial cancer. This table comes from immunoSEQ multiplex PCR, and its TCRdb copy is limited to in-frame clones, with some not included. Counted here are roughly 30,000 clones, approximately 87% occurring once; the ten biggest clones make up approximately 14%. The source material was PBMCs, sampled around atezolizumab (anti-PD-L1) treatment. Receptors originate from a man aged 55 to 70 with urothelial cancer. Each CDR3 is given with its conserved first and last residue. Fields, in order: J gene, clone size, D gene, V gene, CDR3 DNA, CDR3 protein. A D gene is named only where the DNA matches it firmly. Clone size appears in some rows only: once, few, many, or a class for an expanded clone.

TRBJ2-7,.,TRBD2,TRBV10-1,TGCGCCAGCAGTGAAGGGACTAGCGGCTCCTACGAGCAGTACTTC,CASSEGTSGSYEQYF
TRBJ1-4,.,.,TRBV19,TGTGCCAGTAGTATTGACAGGTGGATTGAAAAACTGTTTTTT,CASSIDRWIEKLFF
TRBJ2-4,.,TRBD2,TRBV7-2,TGTGCCAGCAGTCCGGGGGGAGACATTCAGTACTTC,CASSPGGDIQYF
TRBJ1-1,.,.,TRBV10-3,TGTGCCATCAGGGATGGTGCGGCGGACACTGAAGCTTTCTTT,CAIRDGAADTEAFF
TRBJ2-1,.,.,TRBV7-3,TGTGCCAGCAGCTCGGGAGCGCGCAATGAGCAGTTCTTC,CASSSGARNEQFF
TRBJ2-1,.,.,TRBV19,TGTGCCAGTAGTATTGGGAGTCTCCATGAGCAGTTCTTC,CASSIGSLHEQFF
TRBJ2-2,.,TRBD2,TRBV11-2,TGTGCCAGCAGCTCCCTAAGCGGGGCGAACACCGGGGAGCTGTTTTTT,CASSSLSGANTGELFF
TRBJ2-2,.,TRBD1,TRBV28,TGTGCCAGCAGTCGGACAGGTTCCACCGGGGAGCTGTTTTTT,CASSRTGSTGELFF
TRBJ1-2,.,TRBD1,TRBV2,TGTGCCATCGCCTTGGGACAGGGATTTGGCTACACCTTC,CAIALGQGFGYTF
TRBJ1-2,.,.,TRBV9,TGTGCCAGCAGCGTAGGGGCGGGGCAAGCTAACTATGGCTACACCTTC,CASSVGAGQANYGYTF
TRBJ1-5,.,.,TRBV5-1,TGCGCCAGCAGCCCGACAGGTAATAGCAATCAGCCCCAGCATTTT,CASSPTGNSNQPQHF
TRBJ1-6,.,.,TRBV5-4,TGTGCCAGCAGCTGGGACATGGATAATTCACCCCTCCACTTT,CASSWDMDNSPLHF
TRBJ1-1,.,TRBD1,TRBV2,TGTGCCAGCATAAGACTGGGACAGAGCACTGAAGCTTTCTTT,CASIRLGQSTEAFF
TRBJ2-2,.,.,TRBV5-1,TGCGCCAGCAGCTTGAGAGGGTCCGGGGAGCTGTTTTTT,CASSLRGSGELFF
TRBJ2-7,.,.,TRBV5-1,TGCGCCAGCAGCCCATACCTGGACAGCTACGAGCAGTACTTC,CASSPYLDSYEQYF
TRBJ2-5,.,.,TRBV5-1,TGCGCCAGCAGCCTCCGGACAGTCGAGACCCAGTACTTC,CASSLRTVETQYF
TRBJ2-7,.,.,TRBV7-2,TGTGCCAGCAGCTTCTGGGCAGGGATCCTCTACGAGCAGTACTTC,CASSFWAGILYEQYF
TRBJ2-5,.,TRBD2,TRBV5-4,TGTGCCAGCAGCTTGGGAGGGGCGGGAGGGTTTGAGACCCAGTACTTC,CASSLGGAGGFETQYF
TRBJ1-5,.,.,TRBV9,TGTGCCAGCAGCCCAGGGGTGAGCAATCAGCCCCAGCATTTT,CASSPGVSNQPQHF
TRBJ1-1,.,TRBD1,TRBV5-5,TGTGCCAGCAGCTCCTACCCGGGACAGGAGAACACTGAAGCTTTCTTT,CASSSYPGQENTEAFF
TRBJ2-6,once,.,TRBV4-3,TGCGCCAGCAGCCAAGTTCGGTTCTTTGGGCAGACGAGCTCTGGGGCCAACGTCCTGACTTTC,CASSQVRFFGQTSSGANVLTF
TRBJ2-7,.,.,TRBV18,TGTGCCAGCTCCGAAAACAGGGTTTTGGGCAACGAGCAGTACTTC,CASSENRVLGNEQYF
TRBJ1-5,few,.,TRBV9,TGTGCCAGCAGCGCAACAGGATATAGCAATCAGCCCCAGCATTTT,CASSATGYSNQPQHF
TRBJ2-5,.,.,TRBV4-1,TGCGCCAGCAGCTCCCTGGAGGCCGGGGAGACCCAGTACTTC,CASSSLEAGETQYF
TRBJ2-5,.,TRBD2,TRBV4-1,TGCGCCAGCAGCCTCGATCTGGGACTAGCGGAGGGGGGCCAAGAGACCCAGTACTTC,CASSLDLGLAEGGQETQYF
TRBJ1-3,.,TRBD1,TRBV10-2,TGCGCCAGCTCACAGGGGGGATCTGGAAACACCATATATTTT,CASSQGGSGNTIYF
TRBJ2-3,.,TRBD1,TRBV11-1,TGTGCCAGCAGCTTCCGGGACAGTACAGATACGCAGTATTTT,CASSFRDSTDTQYF
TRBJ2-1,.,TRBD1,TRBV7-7,TGTGCTAGCAGCTTAAGCAGGGGGCGGTTAAATGAGCAGTTCTTC,CASSLSRGRLNEQFF
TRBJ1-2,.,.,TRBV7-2,TGTGCCAGCAGCTTAGCGTTCGCCAGTAACTATGGCTACACCTTC,CASSLAFASNYGYTF
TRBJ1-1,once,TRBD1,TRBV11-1,TGTGCCAGCAGAGTATTTCAGGGGGAGAACACTGAAGCTTTCTTT,CASRVFQGENTEAFF
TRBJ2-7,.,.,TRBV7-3,TGTGCCAGCAGCTTACTGACAGGAGGCGAGCAGTACTTC,CASSLLTGGEQYF
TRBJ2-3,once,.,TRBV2,TGTGCCAGCAGAAAACTCCTCACAGATACGCAGTATTTT,CASRKLLTDTQYF
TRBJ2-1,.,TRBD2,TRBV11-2,TGTGCCAGCAGCTGGAGGGAGCCTAGCGGGAGTCGGTTCTTC,CASSWREPSGSRFF
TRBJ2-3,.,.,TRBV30,TGTGCCTGGAGTGTACGAGCTACCACAGATACGCAGTATTTT,CAWSVRATTDTQYF
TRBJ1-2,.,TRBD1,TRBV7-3,TGTGCCAGCAGCCCGAAGCCCCGTTCTACAGGGGGGGTCTATGGCTACACCTTC,CASSPKPRSTGGVYGYTF
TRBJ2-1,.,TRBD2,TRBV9,TGTGCCAGCAGCGTCTGGGACTACGGCAATCAGCGGCAGTTCTTC,CASSVWDYGNQRQFF
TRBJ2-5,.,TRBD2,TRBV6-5,TGTGCCAGCAGACGGGGGGGGGAGGGCCTGACCCAGTACTTC,CASRRGGEGLTQYF
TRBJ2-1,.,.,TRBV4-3,TGCGCCAGCAGCCAAGATGTTCGGAGGACGTCCATCTCCTACAATGAGCAGTTCTTC,CASSQDVRRTSISYNEQFF
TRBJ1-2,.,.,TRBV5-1,TGCGCCAGCAGCTTGGGCCAGGGAACCTATGGCTACACCTTC,CASSLGQGTYGYTF
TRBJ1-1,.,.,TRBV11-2,TGTGCCAGCAGCTTAAGGTTAGGTGCGGACACTGAAGCTTTCTTT,CASSLRLGADTEAFF
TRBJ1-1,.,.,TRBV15,TGTGCCACCAGTCCCCGCGTTGGACACCAGAACACTGAAGCTTTCTTT,CATSPRVGHQNTEAFF
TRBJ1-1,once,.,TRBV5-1,TGCGCCAGCAGCTTAGTCAGCACTGAAGCTTTCTTT,CASSLVSTEAFF
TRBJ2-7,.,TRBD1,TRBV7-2,TGTGCCAGCAGCTTAAGGGGACAGGGCGAAAGCGAGCAGTACTTC,CASSLRGQGESEQYF
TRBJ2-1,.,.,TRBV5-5,TGTGCCAGCAGCTTGGAGGGGGGGCTTGAGCAGTTCTTC,CASSLEGGLEQFF
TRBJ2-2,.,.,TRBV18,TGTGCCAGCTCACCATCGGTTGGCGGGGAGCTGTTTTTT,CASSPSVGGELFF
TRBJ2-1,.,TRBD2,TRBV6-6,TGTGCCAGCAGAGGACTAGCGGGAGGGATGGATGAGCAGTTCTTC,CASRGLAGGMDEQFF
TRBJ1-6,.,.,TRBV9,TGTGCCAGCAGCGAGGGGCGGGGCAGTAACTATAATTCACCCCTCCACTTT,CASSEGRGSNYNSPLHF
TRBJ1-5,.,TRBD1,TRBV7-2,TGTGCCAGCAGCCCCGACAGGGGAAGGGAACAGCCCCAGCATTTT,CASSPDRGREQPQHF
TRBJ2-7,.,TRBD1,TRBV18,TGTGCCAGCTCTTCCGGGACAGACTCCTACGAGCAGTACTTC,CASSSGTDSYEQYF
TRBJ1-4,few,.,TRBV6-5,TGTGCCAGCAGGAACAGGGCCGCTGAAAAACTGTTTTTT,CASRNRAAEKLFF
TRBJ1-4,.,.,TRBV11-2,TGTGCCAGCAGCTTATGGGGCTCTAATGAAAAACTGTTTTTT,CASSLWGSNEKLFF
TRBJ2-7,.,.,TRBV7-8,TGTGCCAGCAGCTTGCGCGACGAGGGCTACGAGCAGTACTTC,CASSLRDEGYEQYF
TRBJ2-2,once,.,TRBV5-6,TGTGCCAGCAGCTCCGTCCGGGGCACCGGGGAGCTGTTTTTT,CASSSVRGTGELFF
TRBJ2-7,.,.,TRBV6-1,TGTGCCAGTCATTTCGAGCGTACTGAAGGTCGCGAGCAGTACTTC,CASHFERTEGREQYF
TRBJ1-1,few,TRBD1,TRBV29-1,TGCAGCGTCAACAGGGGGGTAGGTGAAGCTTTCTTT,CSVNRGVGEAFF
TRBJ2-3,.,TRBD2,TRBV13,TGTGCCAGCACTGGACTAGCGGGTGGCGATGATACGCAGTATTTT,CASTGLAGGDDTQYF
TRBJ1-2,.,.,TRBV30,TGTGCCTGGAGCCCTGGAGACTATGGCTACACCTTC,CAWSPGDYGYTF
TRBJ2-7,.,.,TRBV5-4,TGTGCCAGCAGCTTGCGTCAGGGGGGAACCTACGAGCAGTACTTC,CASSLRQGGTYEQYF
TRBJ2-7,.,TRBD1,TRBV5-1,TGCGCCAGCAGCTTGGCCGGGGGACAGGGGGGTTACGAGCAGTACTTC,CASSLAGGQGGYEQYF